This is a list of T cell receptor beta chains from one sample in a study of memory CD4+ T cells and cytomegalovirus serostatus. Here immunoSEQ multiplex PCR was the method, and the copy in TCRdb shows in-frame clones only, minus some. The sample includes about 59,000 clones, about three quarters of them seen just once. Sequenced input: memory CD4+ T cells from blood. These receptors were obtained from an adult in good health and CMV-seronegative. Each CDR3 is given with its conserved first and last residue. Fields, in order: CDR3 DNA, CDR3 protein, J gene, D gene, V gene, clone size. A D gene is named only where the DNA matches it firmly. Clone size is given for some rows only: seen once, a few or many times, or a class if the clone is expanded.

cdr3_nt: TGTGCCAGTAGTATATATCGGTGGCAGACCGCAACTAATGAAAAACTGTTTTTT
cdr3_aa: CASSIYRWQTATNEKLFF
j_call: TRBJ1-4
d_call: .
v_call: TRBV19
clone_size: .

cdr3_nt: TGTGCCAGCAGTGACAGGGACTTCGGAGGCAATCAGCCCCAGCATTTT
cdr3_aa: CASSDRDFGGNQPQHF
j_call: TRBJ1-5
d_call: TRBD1
v_call: TRBV27
clone_size: .

cdr3_nt: TGCGCCAGCAGCCGTACCCTGGGGGAGACCCAGTACTTC
cdr3_aa: CASSRTLGETQYF
j_call: TRBJ2-5
d_call: .
v_call: TRBV5-1
clone_size: .

cdr3_nt: TGTGCCAGCAGCTTACTTGTCCCGCCGAACACTGAAGCTTTCTTT
cdr3_aa: CASSLLVPPNTEAFF
j_call: TRBJ1-1
d_call: .
v_call: TRBV11-1
clone_size: .

cdr3_nt: TGCGCCAGCAGCCAAGAAGTTACAGGGAACACTGAAGCTTTCTTT
cdr3_aa: CASSQEVTGNTEAFF
j_call: TRBJ1-1
d_call: .
v_call: TRBV4-1
clone_size: medium-sized

cdr3_nt: TGTGCCAGCAGTTTCGGACAGGGCAATGAGCAGTTCTTC
cdr3_aa: CASSFGQGNEQFF
j_call: TRBJ2-1
d_call: TRBD1
v_call: TRBV28
clone_size: few

cdr3_nt: TGCGCCAGCAGCTTGTCGGCGGGACGCGGTCACGGTGAGCAGTTCTTC
cdr3_aa: CASSLSAGRGHGEQFF
j_call: TRBJ2-1
d_call: .
v_call: TRBV5-1
clone_size: .

cdr3_nt: TGTGCCAGCAGCCGGGCATCCTCTAACTATGGCTACACCTTC
cdr3_aa: CASSRASSNYGYTF
j_call: TRBJ1-2
d_call: .
v_call: TRBV7-9
clone_size: .

cdr3_nt: TGTGCCAGCAGGGGGGACAGGAGCTCTGGAAACACCATATATTTT
cdr3_aa: CASRGDRSSGNTIYF
j_call: TRBJ1-3
d_call: TRBD1
v_call: TRBV6-5
clone_size: few

cdr3_nt: TGTGCCACCAGCAGGGGCCTTGGACTAGCGGGAGGGGTGGTATTTGAGACCCAGTACTTC
cdr3_aa: CATSRGLGLAGGVVFETQYF
j_call: TRBJ2-5
d_call: TRBD2
v_call: TRBV15
clone_size: .

cdr3_nt: TGTGCCAGCATCCACCGGGACAGGGCCACTGAAGCTTTCTTT
cdr3_aa: CASIHRDRATEAFF
j_call: TRBJ1-1
d_call: TRBD1
v_call: TRBV6-6
clone_size: .

cdr3_nt: TGTGCCAGCAGCTTGGCAGGCAGAACAGATACGCAGTATTTT
cdr3_aa: CASSLAGRTDTQYF
j_call: TRBJ2-3
d_call: .
v_call: TRBV5-6
clone_size: .

cdr3_nt: TGTGCCACCAGCAGAGGACAGGGGGTGGGAAAACTGTTTTTT
cdr3_aa: CATSRGQGVGKLFF
j_call: TRBJ1-4
d_call: TRBD1
v_call: TRBV15
clone_size: few

cdr3_nt: TGTGCCAGTAGTATCGGAGCAGGGGGCGTCTCTCCCAAAAACATTCAGTACTTC
cdr3_aa: CASSIGAGGVSPKNIQYF
j_call: TRBJ2-4
d_call: TRBD1
v_call: TRBV19
clone_size: .

cdr3_nt: TGTGCCAGCAGCCGCGAGACGGGAGTCACCTCCGAGCAGTACTTC
cdr3_aa: CASSRETGVTSEQYF
j_call: TRBJ2-7
d_call: .
v_call: TRBV5-4
clone_size: .

cdr3_nt: TGTGCCAGCAGCTCGATGGAGGGCTGGAGCTCCTACGAGCAGTACTTC
cdr3_aa: CASSSMEGWSSYEQYF
j_call: TRBJ2-7
d_call: .
v_call: TRBV7-9
clone_size: .